This T cell receptor (beta chain) was recorded in a study of cytomegalovirus exposure and HLA in healthy donors. From germline, CDR1 is MDHEN and CDR2 SYDVKM. Unmatched junction bases numbered 1, after V lost 6 bases and J lost 6 bases. The CDR3 is 13 residues long. The PCR employed 60 Vbeta primers together with 13 Jbeta primers. TCRdb's table, derived via immunoSEQ multiplex PCR, lists solely in-frame clones and lacks some. This repertoire shows about 200,000 clones, more than 75% found once; its top ten account for 6.5%. Sequencing was carried out using PBMCs. The gene calls are TRBV28 and TRBJ2-1, with 11 nucleotides matching TRBD2. The TCR was taken from a woman aged 45-59 years in good health and CMV-seropositive. The CDR3 region has the DNA TGTGCCAGCAGGGGACTAGCGGTCAATGAGCAGTTCTTC. Translating it yields CASRGLAVNEQFF.